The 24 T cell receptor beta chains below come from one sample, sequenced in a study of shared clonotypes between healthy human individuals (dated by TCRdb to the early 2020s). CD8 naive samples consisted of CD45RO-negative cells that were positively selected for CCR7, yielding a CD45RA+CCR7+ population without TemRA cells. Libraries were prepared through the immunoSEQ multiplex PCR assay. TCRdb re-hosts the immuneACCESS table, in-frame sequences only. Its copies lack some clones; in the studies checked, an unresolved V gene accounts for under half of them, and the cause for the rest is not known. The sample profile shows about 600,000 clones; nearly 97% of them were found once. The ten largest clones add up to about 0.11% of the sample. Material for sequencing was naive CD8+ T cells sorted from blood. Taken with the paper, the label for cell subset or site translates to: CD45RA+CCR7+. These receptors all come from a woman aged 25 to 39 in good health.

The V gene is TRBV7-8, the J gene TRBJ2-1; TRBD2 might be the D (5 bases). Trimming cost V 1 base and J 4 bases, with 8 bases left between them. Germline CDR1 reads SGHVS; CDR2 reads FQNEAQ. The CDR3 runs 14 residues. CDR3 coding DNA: TGTGCCAGCAGCTTAGATCCGGGATACAATGAGCAGTTCTTC. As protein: CASSLDPGYNEQFF. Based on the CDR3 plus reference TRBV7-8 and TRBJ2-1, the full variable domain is GAGVSQSPRYKVAKRGQDVALRCDPISGHVSLFWYQQALGQGPEFLTYFQNEAQLDKSGLPSDRFFAERPEGSVSTLKIQRTQQEDSAVYLCASSLDPGYNEQFFGPGTRLTVL.

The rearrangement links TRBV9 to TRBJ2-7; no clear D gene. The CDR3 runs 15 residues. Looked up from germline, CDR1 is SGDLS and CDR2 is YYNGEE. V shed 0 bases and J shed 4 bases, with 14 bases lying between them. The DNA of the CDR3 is TGTGCCAGCAGCGTAGAGGGCAGCTTTGGGTACGAGCAGTACTTC. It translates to CASSVEGSFGYEQYF.

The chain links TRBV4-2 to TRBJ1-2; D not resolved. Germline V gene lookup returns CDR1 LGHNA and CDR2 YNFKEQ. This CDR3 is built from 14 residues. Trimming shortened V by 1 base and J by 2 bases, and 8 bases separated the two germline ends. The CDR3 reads CASSQGYRNYGYTF. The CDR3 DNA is TGTGCCAGCAGCCAAGGGTATAGAAACTATGGCTACACCTTC.

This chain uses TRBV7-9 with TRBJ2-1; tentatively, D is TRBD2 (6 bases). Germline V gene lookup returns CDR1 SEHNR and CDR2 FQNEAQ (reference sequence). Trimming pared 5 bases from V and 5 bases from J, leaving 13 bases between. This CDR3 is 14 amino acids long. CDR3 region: CASSPDYLDNEQFF. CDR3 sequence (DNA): TGTGCCAGCAGCCCGGACTATCTGGACAATGAGCAGTTCTTC.

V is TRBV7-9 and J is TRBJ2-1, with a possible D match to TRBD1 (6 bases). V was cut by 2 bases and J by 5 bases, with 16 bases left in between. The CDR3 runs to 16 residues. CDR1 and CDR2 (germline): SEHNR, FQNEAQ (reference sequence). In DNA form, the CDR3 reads TGTGCCAGCAGCTTAATAGGACAGACAATGAACAATGAGCAGTTCTTC. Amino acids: CASSLIGQTMNNEQFF.

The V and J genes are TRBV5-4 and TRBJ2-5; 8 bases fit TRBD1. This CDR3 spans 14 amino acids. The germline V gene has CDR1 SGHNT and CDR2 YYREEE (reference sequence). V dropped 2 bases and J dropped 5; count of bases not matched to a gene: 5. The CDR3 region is CASSFGQGSETQYF. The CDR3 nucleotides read TGTGCCAGCAGCTTCGGACAGGGTTCGGAGACCCAGTACTTC.

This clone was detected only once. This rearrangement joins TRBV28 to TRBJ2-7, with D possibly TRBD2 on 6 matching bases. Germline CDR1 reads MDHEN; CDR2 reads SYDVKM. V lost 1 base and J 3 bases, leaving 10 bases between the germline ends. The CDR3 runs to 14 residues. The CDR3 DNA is TGTGCCAGCAGTTTATTGGACGGGAGCTACGAGCAGTACTTC. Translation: CASSLLDGSYEQYF.

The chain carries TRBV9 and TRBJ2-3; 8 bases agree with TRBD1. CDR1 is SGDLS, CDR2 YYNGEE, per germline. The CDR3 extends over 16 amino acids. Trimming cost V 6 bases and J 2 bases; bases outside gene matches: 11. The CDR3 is CASTPRSTGATDTQYF. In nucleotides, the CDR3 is TGTGCCAGCACCCCCCGCTCGACAGGGGCCACAGATACGCAGTATTTT.

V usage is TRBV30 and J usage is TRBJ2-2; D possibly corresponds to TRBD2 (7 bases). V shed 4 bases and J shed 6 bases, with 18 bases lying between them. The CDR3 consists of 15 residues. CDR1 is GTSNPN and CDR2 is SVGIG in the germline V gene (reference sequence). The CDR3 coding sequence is TGTGCCTGGATGGGGGGGGCTTCGATCCCCGGGGAGCTGTTTTTT. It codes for CAWMGGASIPGELFF. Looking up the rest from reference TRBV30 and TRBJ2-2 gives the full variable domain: SQTIHQWPATLVQPVGSPLSLECTVEGTSNPNLYWYRQAAGRGLQLLFYSVGIGQISSEVPQNLSASRPQDRQFILSSKKLLLSDSGFYLCAWMGGASIPGELFFGEGSRLTVL.

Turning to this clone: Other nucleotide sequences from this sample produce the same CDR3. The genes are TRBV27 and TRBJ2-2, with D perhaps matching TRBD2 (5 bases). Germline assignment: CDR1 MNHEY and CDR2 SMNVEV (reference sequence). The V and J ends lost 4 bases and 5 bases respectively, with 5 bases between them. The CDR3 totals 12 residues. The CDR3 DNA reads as TGTGCCAGCAGTTCGGGAACCGGGGAGCTGTTTTTT. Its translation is CASSSGTGELFF.

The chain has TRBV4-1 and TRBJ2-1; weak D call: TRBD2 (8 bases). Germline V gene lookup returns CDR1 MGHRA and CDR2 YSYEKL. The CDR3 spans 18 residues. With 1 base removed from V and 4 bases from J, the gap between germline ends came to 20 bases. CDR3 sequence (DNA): TGCGCCAGCAGCCAAGTTGAAGGGGGCGGGAGGATTTACAATGAGCAGTTCTTC. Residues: CASSQVEGGGRIYNEQFF.

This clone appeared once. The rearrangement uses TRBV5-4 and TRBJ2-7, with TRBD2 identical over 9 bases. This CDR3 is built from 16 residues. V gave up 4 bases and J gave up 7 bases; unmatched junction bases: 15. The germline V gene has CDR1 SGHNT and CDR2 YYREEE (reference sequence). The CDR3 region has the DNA TGTGCCAGCAGCCAAGATAATATGGCGGGAGGGCAGGAGCAGTACTTC. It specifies CASSQDNMAGGQEQYF.

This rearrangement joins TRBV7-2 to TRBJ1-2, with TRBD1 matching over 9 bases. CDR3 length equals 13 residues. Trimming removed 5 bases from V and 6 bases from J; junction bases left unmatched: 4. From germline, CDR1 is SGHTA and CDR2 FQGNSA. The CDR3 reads CASSVGTGNGYTF. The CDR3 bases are TGTGCCAGCAGCGTCGGGACAGGGAATGGCTACACCTTC.

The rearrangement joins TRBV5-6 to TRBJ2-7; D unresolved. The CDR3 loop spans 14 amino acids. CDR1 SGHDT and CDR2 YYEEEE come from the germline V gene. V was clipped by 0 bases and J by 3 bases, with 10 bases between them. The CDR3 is CASSLALGFYEQYF. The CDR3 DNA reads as TGTGCCAGCAGCTTGGCCCTGGGATTCTACGAGCAGTACTTC.

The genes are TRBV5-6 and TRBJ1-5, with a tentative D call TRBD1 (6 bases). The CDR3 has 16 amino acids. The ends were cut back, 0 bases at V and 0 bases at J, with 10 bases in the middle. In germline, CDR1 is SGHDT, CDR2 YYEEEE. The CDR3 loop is CASSLGTDNSNQPQHF. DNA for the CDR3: TGTGCCAGCAGCTTGGGGACAGATAATAGCAATCAGCCCCAGCATTTT.

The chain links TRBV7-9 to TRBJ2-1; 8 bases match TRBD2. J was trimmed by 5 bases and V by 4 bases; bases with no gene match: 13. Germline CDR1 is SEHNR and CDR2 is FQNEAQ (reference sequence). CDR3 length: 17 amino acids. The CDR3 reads CASSSRLRTSINNEQFF. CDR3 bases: TGTGCCAGCAGCTCCCGGTTAAGGACTAGCATAAACAATGAGCAGTTCTTC.

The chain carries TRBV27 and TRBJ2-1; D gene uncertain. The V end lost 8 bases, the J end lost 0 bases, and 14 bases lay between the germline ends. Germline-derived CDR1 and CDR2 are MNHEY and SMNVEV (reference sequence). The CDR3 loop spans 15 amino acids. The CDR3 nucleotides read TGTGCCAGCGTTCCGGCGGCGAGCTCCTACAATGAGCAGTTCTTC. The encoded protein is CASVPAASSYNEQFF.

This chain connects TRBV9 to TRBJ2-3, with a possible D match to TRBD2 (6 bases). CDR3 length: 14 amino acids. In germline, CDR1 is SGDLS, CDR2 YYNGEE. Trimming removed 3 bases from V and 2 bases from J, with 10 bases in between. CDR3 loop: CASSAGGTTDTQYF. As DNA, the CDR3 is TGTGCCAGCAGCGCCGGAGGGACCACAGATACGCAGTATTTT.

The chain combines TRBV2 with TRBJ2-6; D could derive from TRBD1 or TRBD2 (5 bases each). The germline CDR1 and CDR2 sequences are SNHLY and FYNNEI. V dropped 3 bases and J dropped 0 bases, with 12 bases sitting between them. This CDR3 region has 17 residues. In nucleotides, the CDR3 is TGTGCCAGCAGTGACCGGGACGTTAGCTCTGGGGCCAACGTCCTGACTTTC. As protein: CASSDRDVSSGANVLTF.

The CDR3 sequence: CASSPGWYEQYF. The CDR3 DNA reads TGTGCCAGCAGCCCTGGGTGGTACGAGCAGTACTTC. The rearrangement links TRBV11-1 to TRBJ2-7; D gene unclear. The V and J ends lost 5 bases and 4 bases respectively, with 9 bases between them. CDR1 and CDR2 from the germline V gene are SGHAT and FQDESV (reference sequence). The CDR3 covers 12 residues. The variable domain in full, completed from reference TRBV11-1 and TRBJ2-7, reads EAEVAQSPRYKITEKSQAVAFWCDPISGHATLYWYRQILGQGPELLVQFQDESVVDDSQLPKDRFSAERLKGVDSTLKIQPAELGDSAMYLCASSPGWYEQYFGPGTRLTVT.

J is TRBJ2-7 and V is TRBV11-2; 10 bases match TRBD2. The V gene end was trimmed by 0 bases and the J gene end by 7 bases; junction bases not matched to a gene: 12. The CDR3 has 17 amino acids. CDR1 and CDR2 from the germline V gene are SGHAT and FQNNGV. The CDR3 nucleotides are TGTGCCAGCAGCTTAGATCCCCAGCGGGAGGGCCCTTGTGAGCAGTACTTC. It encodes CASSLDPQREGPCEQYF.

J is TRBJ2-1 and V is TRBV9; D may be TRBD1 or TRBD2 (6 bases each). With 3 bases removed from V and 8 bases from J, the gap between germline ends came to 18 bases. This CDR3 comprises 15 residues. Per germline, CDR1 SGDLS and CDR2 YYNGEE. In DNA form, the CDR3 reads TGTGCCAGCAGCGGGAGCCCACGGGGGCGCGATGAGCAGTTCTTC. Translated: CASSGSPRGRDEQFF.

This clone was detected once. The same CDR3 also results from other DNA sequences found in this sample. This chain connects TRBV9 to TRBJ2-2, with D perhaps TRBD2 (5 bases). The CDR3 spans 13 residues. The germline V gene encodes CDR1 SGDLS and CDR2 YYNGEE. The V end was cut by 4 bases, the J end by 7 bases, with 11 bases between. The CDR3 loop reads CASSSAGSGELFF. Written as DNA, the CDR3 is TGTGCCAGCAGCTCAGCTGGGAGCGGGGAGCTGTTTTTT.

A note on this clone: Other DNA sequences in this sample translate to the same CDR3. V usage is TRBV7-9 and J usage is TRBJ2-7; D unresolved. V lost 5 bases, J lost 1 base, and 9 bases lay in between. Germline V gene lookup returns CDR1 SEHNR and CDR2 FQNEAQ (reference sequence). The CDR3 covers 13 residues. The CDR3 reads CASSRDGSYEQYF. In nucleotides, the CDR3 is TGTGCCAGCAGCCGAGACGGTTCCTACGAGCAGTACTTC.